These T cell receptor beta chains were read from a single sample in a study of CD4 T cells in relation to SARS-CoV-2 and coronaviruses. Sequencing used immunoSEQ multiplex PCR; TCRdb keeps in-frame clones, though not all of them. Altogether fewer than 25,000 clones are present, about 80% being singletons, with the ten largest covering about 10%. Their antigens remain unidentified. Sequencing input: CD4+ T cells from PBMCs, cultured in vitro. The origin of the receptors is a human donor in good health. Both conserved end residues are part of each CDR3. The order of the fields is J gene, D gene, clone size, V gene, CDR3 protein, CDR3 DNA. A D gene is named only where the DNA matches it firmly. Clone sizes are given selectively: once, few, many, or a class where the clone is expanded.

j_call: TRBJ1-5; d_call: TRBD1; clone_size: NA; v_call: TRBV19; cdr3_aa: CASSRGQGVHSNQPQHF; cdr3_nt: TGTGCCAGTAGCCGCGGACAGGGGGTTCATAGCAATCAGCCCCAGCATTTT
j_call: TRBJ2-3; d_call: NA; clone_size: NA; v_call: TRBV2; cdr3_aa: CASIDGVGPSTDTQYF; cdr3_nt: TGTGCCAGCATCGACGGAGTGGGACCTAGCACAGATACGCAGTATTTT
j_call: TRBJ1-2; d_call: NA; clone_size: NA; v_call: TRBV6-5; cdr3_aa: CASSYSNGVGAGYTF; cdr3_nt: TGTGCCAGCAGTTACTCGAATGGAGTCGGGGCTGGCTACACCTTC
j_call: TRBJ2-5; d_call: TRBD1; clone_size: NA; v_call: TRBV6-5; cdr3_aa: CASSYTGDETQYF; cdr3_nt: TGTGCCAGCAGTTACACAGGGGACGAGACCCAGTACTTC
j_call: TRBJ2-7; d_call: NA; clone_size: once; v_call: TRBV5-1; cdr3_aa: CASSLDSGTAYEQYF; cdr3_nt: TGCGCCAGCAGCTTGGATTCGGGCACAGCCTACGAGCAGTACTTC
j_call: TRBJ1-2; d_call: NA; clone_size: once; v_call: TRBV4-1; cdr3_aa: CASSQDDTGRGGYTF; cdr3_nt: TGCGCCAGCAGCCAAGACGACACGGGGAGAGGTGGCTACACCTTC
j_call: TRBJ2-1; d_call: NA; clone_size: NA; v_call: TRBV6-1; cdr3_aa: CASSEPGLINEQFF; cdr3_nt: TGTGCCAGCAGTGAACCGGGACTTATCAATGAGCAGTTCTTC
j_call: TRBJ2-1; d_call: TRBD1; clone_size: NA; v_call: TRBV11-2; cdr3_aa: CASSLVGTGAHEQFF; cdr3_nt: TGTGCCAGCAGCTTAGTGGGGACAGGGGCCCATGAGCAGTTCTTC
j_call: TRBJ2-2; d_call: TRBD1; clone_size: few; v_call: TRBV9; cdr3_aa: CASSVPGQGKNTGELFF; cdr3_nt: TGTGCCAGCAGCGTCCCGGGACAGGGGAAGAACACCGGGGAGCTGTTTTTT
j_call: TRBJ2-1; d_call: TRBD1; clone_size: NA; v_call: TRBV7-2; cdr3_aa: CASSSLFGTGYYNEQFF; cdr3_nt: TGTGCCAGCAGCTCCCTATTTGGGACAGGGTACTACAATGAGCAGTTCTTC
j_call: TRBJ2-7; d_call: NA; clone_size: NA; v_call: TRBV7-2; cdr3_aa: CASSLVSGRGDEQYF; cdr3_nt: TGTGCCAGCAGCTTAGTGTCGGGCAGGGGAGACGAGCAGTACTTC
j_call: TRBJ2-2; d_call: TRBD2; clone_size: NA; v_call: TRBV18; cdr3_aa: CASSPRRGGNTGELFF; cdr3_nt: TGTGCCAGCTCACCCCGGCGCGGGGGGAACACCGGGGAGCTGTTTTTT
j_call: TRBJ2-2; d_call: NA; clone_size: once; v_call: TRBV7-7; cdr3_aa: CASSLAGNTGELFF; cdr3_nt: TGTGCCAGCAGCTTAGCGGGGAACACCGGGGAGCTGTTTTTT
j_call: TRBJ2-7; d_call: TRBD2; clone_size: once; v_call: TRBV12-3/TRBV12-4; cdr3_aa: CASSLGTSYEQYF; cdr3_nt: TGTGCCAGCAGTTTAGGGACTAGCTACGAGCAGTACTTC
j_call: TRBJ2-3; d_call: NA; clone_size: NA; v_call: TRBV19; cdr3_aa: CASTDRGRVEDTQYF; cdr3_nt: TGTGCCAGTACCGATAGGGGCAGAGTTGAGGATACGCAGTATTTT
j_call: TRBJ1-1; d_call: NA; clone_size: NA; v_call: TRBV18; cdr3_aa: CASSPALPGSDTEAFF; cdr3_nt: TGTGCCAGCTCACCAGCGCTCCCGGGGTCGGACACTGAAGCTTTCTTT
j_call: TRBJ2-2; d_call: NA; clone_size: NA; v_call: TRBV29-1; cdr3_aa: CSVGDLRGELFF; cdr3_nt: TGCAGCGTTGGGGACTTAAGGGGGGAGCTGTTTTTT
j_call: TRBJ1-5; d_call: TRBD1; clone_size: few; v_call: TRBV19; cdr3_aa: CASTHRDRGDQPQHF; cdr3_nt: TGTGCCAGTACCCACCGGGACAGGGGGGACCAGCCCCAGCATTTT
j_call: TRBJ1-4; d_call: NA; clone_size: NA; v_call: TRBV18; cdr3_aa: CASSPREGTNEKLFF; cdr3_nt: TGTGCCAGCTCACCACGAGAAGGGACTAATGAAAAACTGTTTTTT
j_call: TRBJ2-1; d_call: NA; clone_size: NA; v_call: TRBV5-1; cdr3_aa: CASSPRGAGGFYNEQFF; cdr3_nt: TGCGCCAGCAGCCCCCGAGGAGCGGGCGGGTTCTACAATGAGCAGTTCTTC
j_call: TRBJ2-1; d_call: NA; clone_size: NA; v_call: TRBV7-9; cdr3_aa: CASSLGGNSYNEQFF; cdr3_nt: TGTGCCAGCAGCTTAGGAGGGAATTCTTACAATGAGCAGTTCTTC
j_call: TRBJ2-1; d_call: TRBD1; clone_size: NA; v_call: TRBV7-9; cdr3_aa: CASSRWTGLGHEQFF; cdr3_nt: TGTGCCAGCAGCCGCTGGACAGGGCTGGGCCATGAGCAGTTCTTC
j_call: TRBJ1-6; d_call: TRBD1; clone_size: NA; v_call: TRBV4-1; cdr3_aa: CASSQGRRGVSYNSPLHF; cdr3_nt: TGCGCCAGCAGCCAAGGTCGCAGGGGGGTTTCCTATAATTCACCCCTCCACTTT
j_call: TRBJ2-3; d_call: NA; clone_size: NA; v_call: TRBV6-2/TRBV6-3; cdr3_aa: CASSSSTVAQYF; cdr3_nt: TGTGCCAGCAGTTCGTCTACGGTAGCGCAGTATTTT
j_call: TRBJ1-2; d_call: TRBD1; clone_size: NA; v_call: TRBV12-5; cdr3_aa: CASAPPRDRVYGYTF; cdr3_nt: TGTGCTAGTGCCCCGCCCCGGGACAGAGTTTATGGCTACACCTTC
j_call: TRBJ2-3; d_call: NA; clone_size: once; v_call: TRBV11-2; cdr3_aa: CASSLQGLAGRSTDTQYF; cdr3_nt: TGTGCCAGCAGCTTACAGGGCCTGGCAGGTAGGAGCACAGATACGCAGTATTTT
j_call: TRBJ2-5; d_call: TRBD1; clone_size: NA; v_call: TRBV4-3; cdr3_aa: CASSLGQGLGETQYF; cdr3_nt: TGCGCCAGCAGCCTGGGACAGGGGTTAGGAGAGACCCAGTACTTC
j_call: TRBJ2-7; d_call: NA; clone_size: NA; v_call: TRBV29-1; cdr3_aa: CSVEARGGTGEQYF; cdr3_nt: TGCAGCGTTGAAGCGCGCGGGGGGACAGGCGAGCAGTACTTC
j_call: TRBJ1-6; d_call: TRBD1; clone_size: once; v_call: TRBV2; cdr3_aa: CATQGQYNSPLHF; cdr3_nt: TGTGCCACCCAGGGACAGTATAATTCACCCCTCCACTTT
j_call: TRBJ1-3; d_call: NA; clone_size: NA; v_call: TRBV7-2; cdr3_aa: CASSLTGVGGFSGNTIYF; cdr3_nt: TGTGCCAGCAGCTTAACGGGGGTCGGGGGGTTCTCTGGAAACACCATATATTTT
j_call: TRBJ1-6; d_call: TRBD1; clone_size: NA; v_call: TRBV19; cdr3_aa: CASSIGTGGIGSPLHF; cdr3_nt: TGTGCCAGTAGTATCGGGACAGGGGGCATTGGTTCACCCCTCCACTTT
j_call: TRBJ1-1; d_call: NA; clone_size: NA; v_call: TRBV11-2; cdr3_aa: CASSLVAGETEAFF; cdr3_nt: TGTGCCAGCAGCTTAGTCGCAGGGGAGACTGAAGCTTTCTTT
j_call: TRBJ2-7; d_call: TRBD2; clone_size: once; v_call: TRBV28; cdr3_aa: CASSFGGGVYEQYF; cdr3_nt: TGTGCCAGCAGTTTCGGCGGGGGGGTCTACGAGCAGTACTTC
j_call: TRBJ2-3; d_call: NA; clone_size: NA; v_call: TRBV3-1/TRBV3-2; cdr3_aa: CASSQETLGADTQYF; cdr3_nt: TGTGCCAGCAGCCAAGAAACTCTAGGCGCAGATACGCAGTATTTT
j_call: TRBJ2-5; d_call: TRBD2; clone_size: NA; v_call: TRBV5-6; cdr3_aa: CASSLLSSGGARETQYF; cdr3_nt: TGTGCCAGCAGCTTGTTGTCTAGCGGGGGGGCTCGGGAGACCCAGTACTTC
j_call: TRBJ2-3; d_call: TRBD1; clone_size: few; v_call: TRBV5-1; cdr3_aa: CASSPTGKDTQYF; cdr3_nt: TGCGCCAGCAGCCCGACAGGGAAAGATACGCAGTATTTT
j_call: TRBJ1-2; d_call: TRBD1; clone_size: NA; v_call: TRBV6-5; cdr3_aa: CASSSRQGVETF; cdr3_nt: TGTGCCAGCAGTTCCCGGCAGGGGGTAGAGACCTTC
j_call: TRBJ1-5; d_call: TRBD1; clone_size: NA; v_call: TRBV6-5; cdr3_aa: CASSPTGNGNQPQHF; cdr3_nt: TGTGCCAGCAGCCCGACAGGGAACGGCAATCAGCCCCAGCATTTT
j_call: TRBJ2-7; d_call: NA; clone_size: NA; v_call: TRBV12-5; cdr3_aa: CASGLVLGGSYEQYF; cdr3_nt: TGTGCTAGTGGTTTGGTACTCGGCGGCTCCTACGAGCAGTACTTC
j_call: TRBJ1-3; d_call: NA; clone_size: NA; v_call: TRBV18; cdr3_aa: CASSPRQVTSGNTIYF; cdr3_nt: TGTGCCAGCTCACCACGCCAGGTCACCTCTGGAAACACCATATATTTT